This T cell receptor (beta chain) was documented in a study of blood T cell repertoires in COVID-19. The participants were between 18 and 89 years old and came from fewer than 25 US areas. Only in-frame clones appear in the TCRdb table, and some are missing; sequencing was by immunoSEQ multiplex PCR. The profile shows approximately 270,000 clones, around 86% of them singletons. This sequence was found in a middle-aged man who had recovered from COVID-19. Sequenced input: PBMCs or T cells enriched from blood (not recorded which).

As DNA, the CDR3 is TGCGCCAGCAGCGCATACAGGGTGAACACTGAAGCTTTCTTT. It is translated as CASSAYRVNTEAFF. The chain recombines TRBV5-1 with TRBJ1-1; tentatively, D is TRBD1 (6 bases). The CDR3 is 14 residues long. Germline CDR1 and CDR2: SGHRS and YFSETQ. Trimming left V 4 bases short and J 0 bases short, with 10 bases between.